The 9 T cell receptor beta chains listed next were all sequenced from one sample in a study of identical twins. Via MiXCR, TCRdb re-called the 5' RACE reads, giving one row per CDR3 protein. The table records roughly 630,000 distinct CDR3 sequences, about 7.1% of them present only once. The same sample was also used in a study of yellow fever vaccine responses in identical twins.

The sequencing input was PBMCs. These receptors came from a young woman in good health.

The V call is TRBV28, the J call TRBJ2-3, with D perhaps matching TRBD2 (6 bases). Germline CDR1 and CDR2: MDHEN and SYDVKM. Trimming stripped 3 bases from V and 1 base from J, with 14 bases between. There are 16 residues in the CDR3. This CDR3 is CASSFWRLVGTDTQYF. CDR3 bases: TGTGCCAGCAGTTTCTGGAGACTAGTTGGCACAGATACGCAGTATTTT.

This clonotype was counted ten times or more. The chain carries TRBV28 and TRBJ1-2, with 8 nucleotides matching TRBD1. The CDR3 extends over 16 amino acids. V shed 3 bases, J shed 4 bases, and the junction held 10 bases outside the gene matches. CDR1 and CDR2 from the germline V gene are MDHEN and SYDVKM. In DNA form, the CDR3 reads TGTGCCAGCAGTTTGCCCAGGGGGCGGGACCTCTATGGCTACACCTTC. It encodes CASSLPRGRDLYGYTF.

There are a few counts of this clonotype. The chain couples TRBV6-1 to TRBJ1-3, with a possible D match to TRBD1 (6 bases). Germline values: CDR1 MNHNS, CDR2 SASEGT. The V end lost 6 bases, the J end lost 3 bases, and 18 bases lay between the germline ends. The CDR3 length is 16 residues. For the CDR3, the DNA is TGTGCCAGCAGATCACACACAGGGAAAGATGGAAACACCATATATTTT. This sequence encodes CASRSHTGKDGNTIYF.

This clonotype was counted between two and nine times. V is TRBV11-2 and J is TRBJ1-3; D ambiguous. The V end was cut by 4 bases, the J end by 5 bases, with 9 bases between. There are 13 residues in the CDR3. Germline V gives CDR1 SGHAT, CDR2 FQNNGV. The CDR3 nucleotides are TGTGCCAGCAGCTCTACCGAAAGAAACACCATATATTTT. Amino acid sequence: CASSSTERNTIYF.

V is TRBV6-5 and J is TRBJ2-3; TRBD2 matches 9 bases. Germline V gives CDR1 MNHEY, CDR2 SVGAGI. V shed 4 bases and J 2 bases; nucleotides not matched to a gene: 13. The CDR3 runs to 18 residues. DNA of the CDR3: TGTGCCAGCAGTTCCGGGACTAGCTTAAACACCAACACAGATACGCAGTATTTT. Translation: CASSSGTSLNTNTDTQYF.

This clonotype showed up many times. V is TRBV20-1 and J is TRBJ1-2; no definite D call. This CDR3 has 16 amino acids. Germline CDR1 and CDR2: DFQATT and SNEGSKA (reference sequence). Trimming pared 0 bases from V and 0 bases from J, leaving 14 bases between. Here the CDR3 reads CSARDFKMKTNYGYTF. CDR3 in DNA: TGCAGTGCTAGAGATTTCAAGATGAAGACTAACTATGGCTACACCTTC.

At least ten counts were recorded for this clonotype. The J gene is TRBJ2-7, the V gene TRBV6-5, with 8 bases identical to TRBD2. V dropped 2 bases and J dropped 4; count of bases not matched to a gene: 13. Germline V lookup: CDR1 MNHEY, CDR2 SVGAGI. The CDR3 runs to 17 residues. The CDR3: CASSYAAGTSAIYEQYF. CDR3 DNA sequence: TGTGCCAGCAGTTACGCGGCCGGGACTAGTGCGATTTACGAGCAGTACTTC.

The V and J genes are TRBV7-9 and TRBJ2-5; 7 bases align to TRBD1. Trimming removed 5 bases from V and 4 bases from J; junction bases left unmatched: 7. The germline V gene encodes CDR1 SEHNR and CDR2 FQNEAQ (reference sequence). The CDR3 totals 14 residues. The CDR3 loop is CASSQGGAVETQYF. The CDR3 DNA sequence: TGTGCCAGCAGCCAAGGGGGCGCGGTAGAGACCCAGTACTTC.

This clonotype has a count of ten or more. The chain is built from TRBV9 and TRBJ2-1; D remains unclear. This CDR3 has 15 residues. Germline V gene data show CDR1 as SGDLS and CDR2 as YYNGEE. Trimming removed 4 bases at V and 0 bases at J, with 11 bases between. The CDR3 loop is CASSSHPSSYNEQFF. Written as DNA, the CDR3 is TGTGCCAGCAGCTCCCACCCCTCCTCCTACAATGAGCAGTTCTTC.